A single sample is the source of the 17 T cell receptor beta chains below, sequenced in a study of long-term antiretroviral therapy in people with HIV (dated by TCRdb to between 2021 and 2022). The immunoSEQ hsTCRB v3.0 assay was used at survey level resolution to sequence the TRB variable region. TCRdb took over this immuneACCESS table, retaining in-frame rearrangements with V and J assigned. Such tables are incomplete; in checked studies, under half of the missing clones stem from an unresolved V gene, and the remainder is unexplained. The sample table lists approximately 35,000 clones, 94% of them with a count of one. Of the sample, 3.5% to 4.5% falls within the top ten clones. Sequences were derived from unsorted PBMCs, sampled approximately 5 years after starting antiretroviral therapy. The receptors were gathered from a woman in her forties or fifties with HIV.

The V gene is TRBV5-1, the J gene TRBJ2-7; 11 bases map to TRBD1. The germline V gene encodes CDR1 SGHRS and CDR2 YFSETQ. V shed 4 bases and J 2 bases; nucleotides not matched to a gene: 2. The CDR3 has 14 residues. CDR3 in DNA: TGCGCCAGCAGCCAGGGACAGGGGGCCTACGAGCAGTACTTC. This translates into CASSQGQGAYEQYF.

The chain couples TRBV27 to TRBJ1-5; D perhaps matches TRBD1 (6 bases). The germline V gene has CDR1 MNHEY and CDR2 SMNVEV (reference sequence). V was shortened by 5 bases and J by 5 bases, with 22 bases between the two germline ends. The CDR3 totals 17 residues. The CDR3 nucleotides read TGTGCCAGCAGTGCCTACGGGGGGGCTCGAACTTATCAGCCCCAGCATTTT. Translation gives CASSAYGGARTYQPQHF.

The count of this clone is one. The CDR3 region is CASSLTGYYGYTF. CDR3 in DNA: TGTGCCAGCAGTTTAACAGGGTACTATGGCTACACCTTC. The gene calls are TRBV27 and TRBJ1-2; D perhaps matches TRBD1 (6 bases). There are 13 residues in the CDR3. Trimming took 2 bases from V and 3 from J, leaving 7 bases between them. The germline CDR1 and CDR2 sequences are MNHEY and SMNVEV (reference sequence).

This chain connects TRBV9 to TRBJ2-7; 8 positions match TRBD2. The germline CDR1 and CDR2 sequences are SGDLS and YYNGEE. The CDR3 length is 15 residues. J was trimmed by 2 bases and V by 0 bases; bases with no gene match: 4. CDR3 protein: CASSVGPGGTYEQYF. In nucleotides, the CDR3 is TGTGCCAGCAGCGTAGGGCCGGGGGGGACCTACGAGCAGTACTTC.

The rearrangement links TRBV10-1 to TRBJ2-7, with D hard to call. Germline CDR1 WNHNN, CDR2 SYGVQD (reference sequence). The CDR3 totals 13 residues. The V end was cut by 5 bases, the J end by 9 bases, with 17 bases between. CDR3 nucleotides: TGCGCCAGCAGTCCCTCAGTTGGGGTAGGGCAGTACTTC. It yields the protein CASSPSVGVGQYF.

The chain links TRBV7-3 to TRBJ2-6; D is undetermined. Germline-derived CDR1 and CDR2 are SGHTA and FQGTGA. This CDR3 comprises 14 residues. Between the trimmed V and J ends, which lost 1 base and 0 bases, there was a span of 1 base. DNA for the CDR3: TGTGCCAGCAGCTTAAGCTCTGGGGCCAACGTCCTGACTTTC. Its protein is CASSLSSGANVLTF.

The V and J genes are TRBV18 and TRBJ2-4; TRBD1 agrees at 9 bases. Germline V gene sequence: CDR1 KGHSH, CDR2 LQKENI. This CDR3 is 14 amino acids long. J was trimmed by 6 bases and V by 3 bases; bases with no gene match: 3. The CDR3 spells CASSPAGQGNIQYF. DNA for the CDR3: TGTGCCAGCTCACCTGCGGGACAGGGAAACATTCAGTACTTC. Filled out from reference TRBV18 and TRBJ2-4, the complete variable domain reads NAGVMQNPRHLVRRRGQEARLRCSPMKGHSHVYWYRQLPEEGLKFMVYLQKENIIDESGMPKERFSAEFPKEGPSILRIQQVVRGDSAAYFCASSPAGQGNIQYFGAGTRLSVL.

V gene TRBV9 combines with J gene TRBJ2-4; TRBD2 matches 8 bases. J was trimmed by 0 bases and V by 3 bases; bases with no gene match: 14. The CDR3 runs 19 residues. Germline V gene sequence: CDR1 SGDLS, CDR2 YYNGEE. The CDR3 here is CASSADPLAGGIAKNIQYF. DNA for the CDR3: TGTGCCAGCAGCGCTGATCCTCTAGCGGGCGGTATAGCCAAAAACATTCAGTACTTC.

This chain connects TRBV14 to TRBJ2-3; 9 bases line up with TRBD2. Germline loops: CDR1 SGHDN, CDR2 FVKESK. V lost 5 bases, J lost 5 bases, and 14 bases stayed unmatched. The CDR3 spans 17 residues. The chain's CDR3 is CASSSPTRLAGLDTQYF. Written as DNA, the CDR3 is TGTGCCAGCAGCTCTCCGACCAGGCTAGCGGGATTAGATACGCAGTATTTT.

This rearrangement joins TRBV6-6 to TRBJ1-6; D is possibly TRBD1 (5 bases). The germline V gene encodes CDR1 MNHNY and CDR2 SVGAGI (reference sequence). The CDR3 loop spans 16 amino acids. Trimming took off 2 bases at V and 8 bases at J, with 16 bases between the two ends. The CDR3 is CASSYPDEGSDSPLHF. The CDR3 coding sequence is TGTGCCAGCAGTTACCCTGATGAGGGGTCGGATTCACCCCTCCACTTT.

DNA for the CDR3: TGTGCCACCAGCAGAGAGGACGGGAATGAAGAGACCCAGTACTTC. Encoded protein: CATSREDGNEETQYF. The genes are TRBV15 and TRBJ2-5, with a weak D call TRBD2 (5 bases). This CDR3 has 15 residues. Germline assignment: CDR1 LNHNV and CDR2 YYDKDF (reference sequence). Trimming shortened V by 0 bases and J by 3 bases, and 11 bases separated the two germline ends. Using reference TRBV15 and TRBJ2-5 for the parts outside the CDR3, the full variable domain is DAMVIQNPRYQVTQFGKPVTLSCSQTLNHNVMYWYQQKSSQAPKLLFHYYDKDFNNEADTPDNFQSRRPNTSFCFLDIRSPGLGDTAMYLCATSREDGNEETQYFGPGTRLLVL.

The CDR3 DNA is TGTGCCAGTAGTATTGCCGGATTTGGCTACACCTTC. Its protein product is CASSIAGFGYTF. The rearrangement uses TRBV19 and TRBJ1-2; D gene unclear. Germline V gives CDR1 LNHDA, CDR2 SQIVND (reference sequence). Deletions cut 3 bases from V and 7 bases from J, with 9 bases between. The CDR3 covers 12 residues.

The chain links TRBV9 to TRBJ2-3; 7 nucleotides agree with TRBD2. The length of the CDR3 is 15 residues. V shed 7 bases, J shed 4 bases, and the junction held 12 bases outside the gene matches. Per the germline V gene, CDR1 is SGDLS and CDR2 is YYNGEE. The CDR3 DNA reads as TGTGCCAGCTCCCGGACTAGTTCTTTTCCAGATACGCAGTATTTT. Residues: CASSRTSSFPDTQYF.

J is TRBJ1-5 and V is TRBV19, with 8 nucleotides matching TRBD1. The CDR3 is 18 residues long. In germline, CDR1 is LNHDA, CDR2 SQIVND (reference sequence). V was clipped by 4 bases and J by 2 bases; unmatched bases: 13. The DNA for the CDR3 is TGTGCCAGTAGTACCCCCGGGACAGGTTTGACGGGCAATCAGCCCCAGCATTTT. Encoded protein: CASSTPGTGLTGNQPQHF.

This chain joins TRBV7-9 and TRBJ2-5; D ambiguous. V was trimmed by 4 bases and J by 10 bases, leaving 10 bases between them. Germline CDR1 SEHNR, CDR2 FQNEAQ (reference sequence). CDR3 size: 11 residues. The CDR3 sequence is CASSSEYDQYF. The DNA for the CDR3 is TGTGCCAGCAGCTCCGAATATGACCAGTACTTC. Based on the CDR3 plus reference TRBV7-9 and TRBJ2-5, the full variable domain is DTGVSQNPRHKITKRGQNVTFRCDPISEHNRLYWYRQTLGQGPEFLTYFQNEAQLEKSRLLSDRFSAERPKGSFSTLEIQRTEQGDSAMYLCASSSEYDQYFGPGTRLLVL.

The V call is TRBV7-3, the J call TRBJ2-3; D possibly uses TRBD1 or TRBD2 (5 bases each). The CDR3 covers 16 residues. In germline, CDR1 is SGHTA, CDR2 FQGTGA. V lost 1 base to trimming and J lost 1 base, with 12 bases between them. CDR3 bases: TGTGCCAGCAGCTTAAACCCGGGGCTGGGCACAGATACGCAGTATTTT. Protein: CASSLNPGLGTDTQYF.

This clone was seen only once. The gene calls are TRBV30 and TRBJ1-1; 9 positions match TRBD1. With 1 base clipped from V and 10 bases from J, the junction kept 7 bases outside the gene matches. From germline, CDR1 is GTSNPN and CDR2 SVGIG (reference sequence). The CDR3 runs 13 residues. Here the CDR3 reads CAWSEGTGSGAFF. The CDR3 DNA is TGTGCCTGGAGTGAAGGGACAGGGAGTGGAGCTTTCTTT.